This T cell receptor (beta chain) derives from a study of blood T cells in healthy people across ages. The CDR3 sequence is 16 residues long. Germline V CDR1 and CDR2: ENHRY, SYGVKD. With V trimmed by 2 bases and J by 12 bases, 16 bases remained unmatched. Whole-study findings and limits: More naive CD4+ cells and higher diversity marked long-lived donors relative to aged donors. PBMCs were not sorted, which prevented a conclusive comparison of naive versus antigen-experienced cells.

Using a J-beta primer mix together with a sample-barcoded 5' primer, a second PCR was run for roughly 7 to 11 cycles. Each cDNA molecule, via a template-switch adaptor with 12 random nucleotides, was tagged. TCRdb passed the 5' RACE reads through MiXCR, listing each CDR3 protein once. The data hold more than 650,000 distinct CDR3 sequences, with 22% observed a single time. This clonotype has a handful of counts. Its antigen remains unidentified. Sequenced sample: blood. The chain has TRBV10-3 and TRBJ2-1; 7 bases are a match to TRBD1. The clonotype originates from a man in his 70s in good health. The CDR3 loop reads CAISEKPGQPGLAQFF. The DNA of the CDR3 is TGTGCCATCAGTGAGAAACCGGGACAGCCTGGGTTAGCGCAGTTCTTC.